This is a list of T cell receptor beta chains from one sample in a study of shared clonotypes between healthy human individuals. Clones were read by immunoSEQ multiplex PCR, and TCRdb kept only the in-frame ones, dropping some. The data contain about 520,000 clones, roughly 80% of them singletons. The sequenced material came from PBMCs. The source is a woman aged 40 to 55 in good health. Some clones in this sample may be carry-over from other donors' samples. The CDR3 runs from the conserved cysteine through the conserved F or W. The order of the fields is CDR3 protein, CDR3 DNA, clone size, V gene, D gene, J gene. The D gene is left open where the match is weak. Size is stated for part of the rows, as once, few or many counts, or as a class when the clone is expanded.

CASSVSGRVEQYF	TGTGCCAGCAGTGTTAGCGGGAGAGTTGAGCAGTACTTC	once	TRBV2	TRBD2	TRBJ2-7
CASSEVVYEQYF	TGTGCCAGCAGTGAGGTGGTTTACGAGCAGTACTTC	.	TRBV2	.	TRBJ2-7
CASSPGRHTEAFF	TGTGCCAGCAGCCCAGGGCGGCACACTGAAGCTTTCTTT	.	TRBV6-1	.	TRBJ1-1
CAISGLASNTGELFF	TGTGCCATCAGTGGACTAGCATCGAACACCGGGGAGCTGTTTTTT	once	TRBV10-3	TRBD2	TRBJ2-2
CASSVGQESEQFF	TGTGCCAGCAGCGTAGGTCAAGAAAGTGAGCAGTTCTTC	.	TRBV9	.	TRBJ2-1
CASSEVGLAAYNEQFF	TGTGCCAGCAGTGAAGTTGGACTAGCAGCTTACAATGAGCAGTTCTTC	.	TRBV2	TRBD2	TRBJ2-1
CASSQVRSGYEQYF	TGCGCCAGCAGCCAAGTGCGGAGTGGCTACGAGCAGTACTTC	.	TRBV4-3	.	TRBJ2-7
CASSLWNSDEQFF	TGCGCCAGCAGCTTGTGGAATAGTGATGAGCAGTTCTTC	.	TRBV5-1	.	TRBJ2-1
CASSYSKFNRIYGYTF	TGTGCCAGCAGTTACTCGAAGTTTAATCGTATCTATGGCTACACCTTC	.	TRBV6-5	.	TRBJ1-2
CASGTSGPLTEQYF	TGTGCCAGCGGAACTTCGGGACCGCTCACCGAGCAGTACTTC	.	TRBV11-2	.	TRBJ2-7
CASSFGGGRADTQYF	TGTGCCAGCAGCTTTGGGGGCGGTCGAGCAGATACGCAGTATTTT	few	TRBV5-4	.	TRBJ2-3
CASSQDRGETQYF	TGTGCCAGCAGCCAAGACAGGGGGGAGACCCAGTACTTC	once	TRBV4-2	TRBD1	TRBJ2-5
CASSKGQGLAGELFF	TGTGCCAGCAGCAAAGGACAGGGCTTGGCCGGGGAGCTGTTTTTT	.	TRBV5-4	TRBD1	TRBJ2-2
CASRFSGANVLTF	TGTGCCAGCAGATTCTCTGGGGCCAACGTCCTGACTTTC	once	TRBV6-1	.	TRBJ2-6
CASSLSYNEQFF	TGTGCCAGCAGCTTGAGCTACAATGAGCAGTTCTTC	.	TRBV11-2	.	TRBJ2-1
CASSLVGGLETQYF	TGTGCCAGCAGCTTAGTCGGGGGATTAGAGACCCAGTACTTC	.	TRBV7-2	.	TRBJ2-5
CATSRGRGQGADTQYF	TGTGCCACCAGCAGAGGGCGGGGACAGGGTGCAGATACGCAGTATTTT	few	TRBV15	TRBD1	TRBJ2-3
CASSLIGVLGYTF	TGTGCCAGCAGCTTAATTGGGGTCTTAGGCTACACCTTC	.	TRBV5-8	.	TRBJ1-2
CASSPGLAGNNEQFF	TGCGCCAGCAGCCCGGGACTAGCGGGTAACAATGAGCAGTTCTTC	.	TRBV5-1	TRBD2	TRBJ2-1
CASSPGHSFGYTF	TGTGCCAGCAGCCCGGGACATTCCTTCGGCTACACCTTC	.	TRBV5-4	.	TRBJ1-2
CARASKPQHF	TGTGCCAGGGCAAGTAAGCCCCAGCATTTT	.	TRBV7-9	.	TRBJ1-5
CASSRGASGRLDEQYF	TGTGCCAGCAGCCGGGGGGCTAGCGGGAGATTGGACGAGCAGTACTTC	few	TRBV7-3	TRBD2	TRBJ2-7
CASSLGLTDEQYF	TGTGCCAGCAGCTTAGGACTAACCGACGAGCAGTACTTC	.	TRBV11-1	.	TRBJ2-7
CATSSLLANTDTQYF	TGTGCCACCAGCAGTCTTCTAGCGAACACAGATACGCAGTATTTT	few	TRBV15	.	TRBJ2-3
CASSQDLPQGIGGYTF	TGTGCCAGCAGCCAAGATCTCCCACAGGGTATCGGTGGCTACACCTTC	.	TRBV14	.	TRBJ1-2
CASSFGSGYGYTF	TGTGCCAGCAGTTTCGGCAGCGGCTATGGCTACACCTTC	.	TRBV28	.	TRBJ1-2
CAIKGRGISDTQYF	TGTGCCATCAAGGGCAGGGGGATTTCAGATACGCAGTATTTT	once	TRBV10-3	TRBD1	TRBJ2-3
CASSQDGGAADYGYTF	TGTGCCAGCAGCCAAGATGGGGGGGCGGCTGACTATGGCTACACCTTC	once	TRBV4-2	.	TRBJ1-2
CASKGLADREQYF	TGTGCCAGCAAGGGACTAGCGGATAGAGAGCAGTACTTC	few	TRBV27	TRBD2	TRBJ2-7
CARKEGTYEQYF	TGTGCCAGAAAGGAGGGGACCTACGAGCAGTACTTC	.	TRBV5-3	.	TRBJ2-7
CASKKGTEMNTEAFF	TGTGCCAGTAAAAAAGGGACAGAGATGAACACTGAAGCTTTCTTT	.	TRBV19	TRBD1	TRBJ1-1
CASSLDNGNTIYF	TGTGCCAGCAGCTTGGACAATGGAAACACCATATATTTT	.	TRBV7-9	.	TRBJ1-3
CAITPGQVNTEAFF	TGTGCCATCACTCCGGGACAGGTGAACACTGAAGCTTTCTTT	few	TRBV10-3	TRBD1	TRBJ1-1
CASSHLPLGLAHLQETQYF	TGTGCCAGCAGCCATCTCCCCCTGGGCCTAGCGCACCTACAAGAGACCCAGTACTTC	.	TRBV14	.	TRBJ2-5
CASSQGLAGTYNEQFF	TGTGCCAGCAGCCAAGGGTTAGCGGGAACCTACAATGAGCAGTTCTTC	.	TRBV4-2	TRBD2	TRBJ2-1
CATSSRFGDTQYF	TGTGCCACCAGCAGCCGATTCGGGGATACGCAGTATTTT	once	TRBV15	.	TRBJ2-3
CASSQDRDISSYEQYF	TGTGCCAGCAGCCAAGACAGGGACATTAGCTCCTACGAGCAGTACTTC	.	TRBV4-2	.	TRBJ2-7
CASSHPGQGGPGEQYF	TGTGCCAGCAGCCACCCCGGGCAGGGAGGGCCGGGCGAGCAGTACTTC	.	TRBV4-2	TRBD2	TRBJ2-7
CASSIGLAGNYEQYF	TGTGCCAGCAGCATAGGACTAGCGGGAAACTACGAGCAGTACTTC	.	TRBV7-9	TRBD2	TRBJ2-7
CATSRGDSSPEQYF	TGTGCCACCAGCAGAGGTGATAGCTCCCCCGAGCAGTACTTC	.	TRBV15	.	TRBJ2-7
CAWRPTGWETQYF	TGTGCCTGGAGGCCCACGGGTTGGGAGACCCAGTACTTC	once	TRBV30	.	TRBJ2-5
CAWSANIRETQYF	TGTGCCTGGAGCGCCAACATCCGGGAGACCCAGTACTTC	many	TRBV30	.	TRBJ2-5